The rows below give T cell receptor beta chains drawn from one sample of a study of cytomegalovirus exposure and HLA in healthy donors. Profiled with immunoSEQ multiplex PCR; TCRdb holds only in-frame clones, not every one. The sample consists of under 110,000 clones, approximately 90% of them appearing once. The sequenced material came from PBMCs. Source of these receptors: a woman under 30 in good health and CMV-seropositive. Both conserved end residues are part of each CDR3. Each record gives: CDR3 protein, CDR3 DNA, V gene, D gene, J gene, clone size. The D gene is left open where the match is weak. Clone size is not always given. Where it is, it says once, few, many or a class for expanded clones.

CDR3aa: CASSLVGYNSPLHF
CDR3nt: TGTGCCAGCAGCTTAGTCGGCTATAATTCACCCCTCCACTTT
v_gene: TRBV7-8
d_gene: -
j_gene: TRBJ1-6
abundance: few

CDR3aa: CASSLVGGVNEQFF
CDR3nt: TGTGCCAGCAGCTTAGTCGGGGGGGTTAATGAGCAGTTCTTC
v_gene: TRBV7-9
d_gene: TRBD2
j_gene: TRBJ2-1
abundance: -

CDR3aa: CASRGSGGLSSYNEQFF
CDR3nt: TGTGCCAGCAGGGGTAGCGGGGGGCTGAGCTCCTACAATGAGCAGTTCTTC
v_gene: TRBV5-4
d_gene: TRBD2
j_gene: TRBJ2-1
abundance: -

CDR3aa: CASSASERGGYTF
CDR3nt: TGTGCCAGCAGTGCTTCTGAAAGGGGGGGCTACACCTTC
v_gene: TRBV6-4
d_gene: -
j_gene: TRBJ1-2
abundance: few

CDR3aa: CASSSRGSPLHF
CDR3nt: TGTGCCAGTAGTTCCCGGGGTTCACCCCTCCACTTT
v_gene: TRBV19
d_gene: -
j_gene: TRBJ1-6
abundance: -

CDR3aa: CASSGTGGHAQPQHF
CDR3nt: TGTGCCAGCAGCGGGACAGGGGGCCATGCTCAGCCCCAGCATTTT
v_gene: TRBV5-5
d_gene: TRBD1
j_gene: TRBJ1-5
abundance: -

CDR3aa: CASSGTERGRHTQYF
CDR3nt: TGTGCCAGCAGTGGGACTGAGAGGGGGCGGCATACGCAGTATTTT
v_gene: TRBV6-5
d_gene: -
j_gene: TRBJ2-3
abundance: -

CDR3aa: CASSVEGGGAQDEQFF
CDR3nt: TGTGCCAGCAGCGTAGAGGGCGGGGGGGCCCAGGATGAGCAGTTCTTC
v_gene: TRBV9
d_gene: TRBD2
j_gene: TRBJ2-1
abundance: -

CDR3aa: CATSRGLAGDPTPLYEQYF
CDR3nt: TGTGCCACCAGCAGAGGACTAGCGGGGGACCCAACCCCCTTATACGAGCAGTACTTC
v_gene: TRBV15
d_gene: TRBD2
j_gene: TRBJ2-7
abundance: -

CDR3aa: CASSQFGGGYTF
CDR3nt: TGTGCCAGCAGCCAATTTGGCGGGGGCTACACCTTC
v_gene: TRBV14
d_gene: -
j_gene: TRBJ1-2
abundance: -

CDR3aa: CATSRDLGQPDDFYGYTF
CDR3nt: TGTGCCACCAGCAGAGATCTAGGCCAGCCCGATGACTTCTATGGCTACACCTTC
v_gene: TRBV15
d_gene: -
j_gene: TRBJ1-2
abundance: -

CDR3aa: CASSVEGADTQYF
CDR3nt: TGTGCCAGCAGCGTAGAAGGGGCAGATACGCAGTATTTT
v_gene: TRBV9
d_gene: -
j_gene: TRBJ2-3
abundance: -

CDR3aa: CASSPPDRAYGYTF
CDR3nt: TGCGCCAGCAGCCCCCCCGACAGGGCCTATGGCTACACCTTC
v_gene: TRBV4-1
d_gene: TRBD1
j_gene: TRBJ1-2
abundance: -

CDR3aa: CASGGDPTGQGDQPQHF
CDR3nt: TGTGCCAGCGGTGGGGACCCAACGGGACAGGGCGATCAGCCCCAGCATTTT
v_gene: TRBV6-1
d_gene: TRBD1
j_gene: TRBJ1-5
abundance: -

CDR3aa: CASSLSSRVIGETQYF
CDR3nt: TGTGCCAGCAGTTTATCGAGCAGGGTAATAGGAGAGACCCAGTACTTC
v_gene: TRBV28
d_gene: -
j_gene: TRBJ2-5
abundance: -

CDR3aa: CASSMTGGFLNTEAFF
CDR3nt: TGTGCCAGTAGTATGACAGGGGGCTTTCTGAACACTGAAGCTTTCTTT
v_gene: TRBV19
d_gene: TRBD1
j_gene: TRBJ1-1
abundance: once

CDR3aa: CASSWDWSGKETQYF
CDR3nt: TGTGCCAGCAGCTGGGACTGGTCGGGAAAAGAGACCCAGTACTTC
v_gene: TRBV7-9
d_gene: -
j_gene: TRBJ2-5
abundance: -

CDR3aa: CASSGQGYSNQPQHF
CDR3nt: TGTGCCAGCAGCGGACAGGGTTATAGCAATCAGCCCCAGCATTTT
v_gene: TRBV7-2
d_gene: TRBD1
j_gene: TRBJ1-5
abundance: once

CDR3aa: CASGTESNQPQHF
CDR3nt: TGTGCCAGCGGGACAGAGAGCAATCAGCCCCAGCATTTT
v_gene: TRBV2
d_gene: TRBD1
j_gene: TRBJ1-5
abundance: -

CDR3aa: CASSSKRDYQNTEAFF
CDR3nt: TGTGCCAGCAGCTCCAAAAGGGACTACCAGAACACTGAAGCTTTCTTT
v_gene: TRBV7-2
d_gene: -
j_gene: TRBJ1-1
abundance: -

CDR3aa: CASSFPAGERYSTDTQYF
CDR3nt: TGTGCCAGCAGCTTTCCAGCGGGGGAGCGATATAGCACAGATACGCAGTATTTT
v_gene: TRBV5-4
d_gene: TRBD2
j_gene: TRBJ2-3
abundance: -

CDR3aa: CASSVEVTSGDSDTQYF
CDR3nt: TGTGCCAGCAGCGTAGAGGTGACTAGCGGGGATTCAGATACGCAGTATTTT
v_gene: TRBV9
d_gene: TRBD2
j_gene: TRBJ2-3
abundance: once

CDR3aa: CASSFDSWNTEAFF
CDR3nt: TGTGCCAGCAGTTTTGACAGTTGGAACACTGAAGCTTTCTTT
v_gene: TRBV6-5
d_gene: -
j_gene: TRBJ1-1
abundance: once

CDR3aa: CASSFRGSSYNSPLHF
CDR3nt: TGTGCCAGCAGTTTCCGGGGGAGCTCCTATAATTCACCCCTCCACTTT
v_gene: TRBV28
d_gene: -
j_gene: TRBJ1-6
abundance: -

CDR3aa: CASSTIAGGFYEQYF
CDR3nt: TGTGCCAGCAGTACCATAGCGGGGGGCTTCTACGAGCAGTACTTC
v_gene: TRBV27
d_gene: TRBD2
j_gene: TRBJ2-7
abundance: -

CDR3aa: CASSLASRGSKETQYF
CDR3nt: TGTGCCAGCAGTTTGGCAAGCAGGGGGTCAAAAGAGACCCAGTACTTC
v_gene: TRBV28
d_gene: TRBD1
j_gene: TRBJ2-5
abundance: -

CDR3aa: CASSVRVDNTGELFF
CDR3nt: TGTGCCAGCAGCGTACGAGTAGATAACACCGGGGAGCTGTTTTTT
v_gene: TRBV9
d_gene: -
j_gene: TRBJ2-2
abundance: -

CDR3aa: CASRLGVVAGGSTDTQYF
CDR3nt: TGTGCCAGCAGGCTTGGGGTTGTAGCGGGGGGATCCACAGATACGCAGTATTTT
v_gene: TRBV11-2
d_gene: TRBD2
j_gene: TRBJ2-3
abundance: -

CDR3aa: CASSLVSSPQHF
CDR3nt: TGTGCCAGCAGTTTAGTCTCGTCGCCCCAGCATTTT
v_gene: TRBV28
d_gene: -
j_gene: TRBJ1-5
abundance: -

CDR3aa: CASSLALGTAETQYF
CDR3nt: TGTGCCAGCAGCTTAGCGTTGGGGACAGCGGAGACCCAGTACTTC
v_gene: TRBV7-9
d_gene: TRBD1
j_gene: TRBJ2-5
abundance: once

CDR3aa: CASSQGTLGNSPLHF
CDR3nt: TGTGCCAGCAGCCAGGGGACATTGGGTAATTCACCCCTCCACTTT
v_gene: TRBV7-9
d_gene: -
j_gene: TRBJ1-6
abundance: -

CDR3aa: CASSPTGGEAFF
CDR3nt: TGCGCCAGCAGCCCCACCGGGGGTGAAGCTTTCTTT
v_gene: TRBV4-1
d_gene: -
j_gene: TRBJ1-1
abundance: -

CDR3aa: CASGRRGAHTDTQYF
CDR3nt: TGTGCCAGCGGAAGACGGGGGGCCCACACAGATACGCAGTATTTT
v_gene: TRBV6-4
d_gene: -
j_gene: TRBJ2-3
abundance: -

CDR3aa: CASSQDVAGEINEQFF
CDR3nt: TGTGCCAGCAGCCAAGATGTAGCGGGGGAAATAAATGAGCAGTTCTTC
v_gene: TRBV14
d_gene: TRBD2
j_gene: TRBJ2-1
abundance: -

CDR3aa: CASSLRQESTEAFF
CDR3nt: TGTGCCAGCTCCCTTCGACAGGAGAGCACTGAAGCTTTCTTT
v_gene: TRBV18
d_gene: -
j_gene: TRBJ1-1
abundance: -

CDR3aa: CASSLDRFSNQPQHF
CDR3nt: TGTGCCAGCAGCTTAGACAGGTTTAGCAATCAGCCCCAGCATTTT
v_gene: TRBV11-2
d_gene: -
j_gene: TRBJ1-5
abundance: -

CDR3aa: CASSEGTYNEQFF
CDR3nt: TGTGCCAGCAGCGAGGGTACATACAATGAGCAGTTCTTC
v_gene: TRBV7-2
d_gene: -
j_gene: TRBJ2-1
abundance: -

CDR3aa: CASSDSGGGMNEQFF
CDR3nt: TGTGCCAGCAGTGATAGCGGGGGGGGTATGAATGAGCAGTTCTTC
v_gene: TRBV6-1
d_gene: TRBD2
j_gene: TRBJ2-1
abundance: -

CDR3aa: CASSATGTEGEKLFF
CDR3nt: TGTGCCAGCAGCGCGACCGGGACAGAAGGTGAAAAACTGTTTTTT
v_gene: TRBV9
d_gene: TRBD1
j_gene: TRBJ1-4
abundance: -

CDR3aa: CASSLRSGAINNEQFF
CDR3nt: TGTGCCAGCAGCTTAAGAAGCGGGGCTATTAACAATGAGCAGTTCTTC
v_gene: TRBV7-2
d_gene: TRBD2
j_gene: TRBJ2-1
abundance: -

CDR3aa: CASSARLPGQANTEAFF
CDR3nt: TGTGCCAGCAGCGCGCGACTGCCGGGACAGGCGAACACTGAAGCTTTCTTT
v_gene: TRBV9
d_gene: TRBD1
j_gene: TRBJ1-1
abundance: -

CDR3aa: CASSASGATHETQYF
CDR3nt: TGTGCCAGCAGTGCTAGCGGGGCCACTCACGAGACCCAGTACTTC
v_gene: TRBV6-5
d_gene: TRBD2
j_gene: TRBJ2-5
abundance: -

CDR3aa: CASSQTGGVGSPLHF
CDR3nt: TGTGCCAGCTCACAGACAGGGGGCGTGGGTTCACCCCTCCACTTT
v_gene: TRBV18
d_gene: TRBD1
j_gene: TRBJ1-6
abundance: -

CDR3aa: CASSLGPYRNEQFF
CDR3nt: TGTGCCAGCAGTTTAGGCCCTTATCGCAATGAGCAGTTCTTC
v_gene: TRBV27
d_gene: -
j_gene: TRBJ2-1
abundance: -

CDR3aa: CATERSGQETQYF
CDR3nt: TGTGCCACCGAGAGGTCCGGACAGGAGACCCAGTACTTC
v_gene: TRBV28
d_gene: -
j_gene: TRBJ2-5
abundance: -

CDR3aa: CASSSGQRITEAFF
CDR3nt: TGCGCCAGCAGCTCCGGACAGAGGATCACTGAAGCTTTCTTT
v_gene: TRBV5-1
d_gene: -
j_gene: TRBJ1-1
abundance: -

CDR3aa: CASRQGNTEAFF
CDR3nt: TGCGCCAGCAGACAGGGGAACACTGAAGCTTTCTTT
v_gene: TRBV4-1
d_gene: -
j_gene: TRBJ1-1
abundance: once

CDR3aa: CASSYHDRAYGYGYTF
CDR3nt: TGTGCCAGCAGTTACCACGACAGGGCATATGGCTATGGCTACACCTTC
v_gene: TRBV6-5
d_gene: TRBD1
j_gene: TRBJ1-2
abundance: -

CDR3aa: CASSSQGRFSGNTIYF
CDR3nt: TGTGCCAGCAGTTCCCAGGGCAGGTTCTCTGGAAACACCATATATTTT
v_gene: TRBV11-2
d_gene: -
j_gene: TRBJ1-3
abundance: few

CDR3aa: CASSLGTSGYTDTQYF
CDR3nt: TGTGCCAGCAGCCTAGGGACTAGCGGTTACACAGATACGCAGTATTTT
v_gene: TRBV28
d_gene: TRBD2
j_gene: TRBJ2-3
abundance: -

CDR3aa: CASRSSGDEQFF
CDR3nt: TGTGCCAGCAGATCTAGCGGGGATGAGCAGTTCTTC
v_gene: TRBV28
d_gene: TRBD2
j_gene: TRBJ2-1
abundance: once

CDR3aa: CASSRWADNRNTEAFF
CDR3nt: TGTGCCAGCTCCCGATGGGCGGACAACAGGAACACTGAAGCTTTCTTT
v_gene: TRBV18
d_gene: -
j_gene: TRBJ1-1
abundance: -

CDR3aa: CASSMSKNSPLHF
CDR3nt: TGTGCCAGTAGTATGTCTAAGAATTCACCCCTCCACTTT
v_gene: TRBV19
d_gene: -
j_gene: TRBJ1-6
abundance: -

CDR3aa: CASRPGLLSDTQYF
CDR3nt: TGTGCCAGCAGGCCGGGACTTTTATCAGATACGCAGTATTTT
v_gene: TRBV6-5
d_gene: -
j_gene: TRBJ2-3
abundance: -